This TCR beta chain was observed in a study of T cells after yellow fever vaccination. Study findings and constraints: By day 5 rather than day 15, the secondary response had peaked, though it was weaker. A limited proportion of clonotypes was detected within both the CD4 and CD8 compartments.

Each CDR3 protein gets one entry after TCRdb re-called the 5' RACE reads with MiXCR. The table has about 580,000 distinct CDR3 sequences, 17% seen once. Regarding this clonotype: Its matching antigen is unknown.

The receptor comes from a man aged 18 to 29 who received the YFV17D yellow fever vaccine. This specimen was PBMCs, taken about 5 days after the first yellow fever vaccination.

CDR3 sequence (DNA): TGCGGAGGATGGGCCTCGGGGGGGGGAGACATTCAGTACTTC. Translated: CGGWASGGGDIQYF. The chain has TRBV29-1 and TRBJ2-4, with 8 bases identical to TRBD2. Germline CDR1 reads SQVTM; CDR2 reads ANQGSEA. CDR3 length: 14 amino acids.